Each of the 27 T cell receptor beta chains below was sequenced from the same sample in a study of cytomegalovirus exposure and HLA in healthy donors. The data were produced by immunoSEQ multiplex PCR, yet TCRdb's version contains in-frame clones alone and is incomplete. The sample contains 75,000 to 100,000 clones, 96% of which appear only once. Material: PBMCs. These receptors were collected from a man between 18 and 35 years old in good health and CMV-seronegative.

This chain joins TRBV19 and TRBJ1-1; D is undetermined. V lost 4 bases to trimming and J lost 0 bases, with 15 bases between them. The CDR3 extends over 16 amino acids. Germline lookup yields CDR1 LNHDA and CDR2 SQIVND (reference sequence). CDR3 amino acids: CASSSPRGSVNTEAFF. In DNA, the CDR3 is TGTGCCAGTAGTAGCCCCCGGGGTAGCGTGAACACTGAAGCTTTCTTT.

The CDR3: CASSLASPTGGTEAFF. CDR3 nucleotide sequence: TGTGCCAGCAGCTTGGCCAGTCCAACCGGGGGCACTGAAGCTTTCTTT. The chain carries TRBV5-4 and TRBJ1-1; a possible D gene is TRBD1 (5 bases). CDR3 length: 16 residues. The V end lost 0 bases, the J end lost 4 bases, and 16 bases lay between the germline ends. The germline CDR1 and CDR2 sequences are SGHNT and YYREEE (reference sequence). The full variable domain, in which reference TRBV5-4 and TRBJ1-1 provide the parts outside the CDR3, is ETGVTQSPTHLIKTRGQQVTLRCSSQSGHNTVSWYQQALGQGPQFIFQYYREEENGRGNFPPRFSGLQFPNYSSELNVNALELDDSALYLCASSLASPTGGTEAFFGQGTRLTVV.

The genes are TRBV11-3 and TRBJ2-5; 8 nucleotides agree with TRBD2. Germline trimming cut 1 base from V and 0 bases from J; bases unmatched to any gene: 4. CDR1 SGHNT and CDR2 YENEEA come from the germline V gene. The CDR3 covers 16 residues. CDR3 DNA sequence: TGTGCCAGCAGCTTAGGCCGGACTAGCTACCAAGAGACCCAGTACTTC. It encodes CASSLGRTSYQETQYF. The full variable domain, with the rest looked up from reference TRBV11-3 and TRBJ2-5, is EAGVVQSPRYKIIEKKQPVAFWCNPISGHNTLYWYLQNLGQGPELLIRYENEEAVDDSQLPKDRFSAERLKGVDSTLKIQPAELGDSAVYLCASSLGRTSYQETQYFGPGTRLLVL.

This chain joins TRBV18 and TRBJ1-5, with a tentative D call TRBD1 (5 bases). The CDR3 has 14 amino acids. V was cut by 3 bases and J by 0 bases, with 6 bases left in between. Germline assignment: CDR1 KGHSH and CDR2 LQKENI. CDR3 region: CASSPTASNQPQHF. DNA for the CDR3: TGTGCCAGCTCACCGACAGCTAGCAATCAGCCCCAGCATTTT.

V gene TRBV29-1 combines with J gene TRBJ1-3, with D uncertain. The CDR3 covers 14 residues. The germline CDR1 and CDR2 sequences are SQVTM and ANQGSEA. V was shortened by 0 bases and J by 1 base, with 7 bases between the two germline ends. The CDR3 DNA reads as TGCAGCGTTGAAGACCCTTTATCTGGAAACACCATATATTTT. It specifies CSVEDPLSGNTIYF.

The gene calls are TRBV30 and TRBJ1-5, with 7 bases lining up with TRBD1. Germline-derived CDR1 and CDR2 are GTSNPN and SVGIG (reference sequence). Trimming cost V 3 bases and J 3 bases; bases outside gene matches: 20. The CDR3 sequence is 19 residues long. Written as DNA, the CDR3 is TGTGCCTGGAGCAAACCGACCAAGGGGACAGCCGGGCTCAATCAGCCCCAGCATTTT. It specifies CAWSKPTKGTAGLNQPQHF.

The chain carries TRBV2 and TRBJ1-1, with 11 bases that match TRBD1. CDR3 length: 16 residues. From germline, CDR1 is SNHLY and CDR2 FYNNEI. V gave up 3 bases and J gave up 6 bases; unmatched junction bases: 9. The CDR3 bases are TGTGCCAGCAGTGATCGGGACAGGGGGTTAAAGGCTGAAGCTTTCTTT. It codes for CASSDRDRGLKAEAFF.

This clone was picked up one time. The V and J genes are TRBV7-6 and TRBJ1-3; D call uncertain. Trimming left V 1 base short and J 0 bases short, with 7 bases between. CDR1 SGHVS and CDR2 FNYEAQ come from the germline V gene. The CDR3 has 15 amino acids. CDR3 in amino acids: CASSLGSNSGNTIYF. The CDR3 nucleotides read TGTGCCAGCAGCTTAGGTAGCAACTCTGGAAACACCATATATTTT.

The chain employs TRBV7-2 and TRBJ2-7; 11 nucleotides match TRBD2. V gave up 2 bases and J gave up 1 base; unmatched junction bases: 1. CDR3 length: 15 amino acids. Germline values: CDR1 SGHTA, CDR2 FQGNSA. Written as DNA, the CDR3 is TGTGCCAGCAGCTTAACTAGCGGGAGTTCCTACGAGCAGTACGTC. Amino acids: CASSLTSGSSYEQYV.

This chain joins TRBV4-1 and TRBJ2-7; D might be TRBD2 (6 bases). Per germline, CDR1 MGHRA and CDR2 YSYEKL. The CDR3 totals 15 residues. Between the trimmed V and J ends, which lost 1 base and 3 bases, there was a span of 13 bases. The DNA of the CDR3 is TGCGCCAGCAGCCAAGCGAGAGGGACTTTCTACGAGCAGTACTTC. Translation: CASSQARGTFYEQYF.

For the CDR3, the DNA is TGTGCCAGCAGTTCTGGACAGGGGGCTGAAAAACTGTTTTTT. Amino acids: CASSSGQGAEKLFF. V gene TRBV28 combines with J gene TRBJ1-4; 11 nucleotides agree with TRBD1. This CDR3 comprises 14 residues. V lost 4 bases, J lost 7 bases, and 2 bases stayed unmatched. Germline CDR1 and CDR2: MDHEN and SYDVKM. Together with reference TRBV28 and TRBJ1-4, the CDR3 gives the full variable domain: DVKVTQSSRYLVKRTGEKVFLECVQDMDHENMFWYRQDPGLGLRLIYFSYDVKMKEKGDIPEGYSVSREKKERFSLILESASTNQTSMYLCASSSGQGAEKLFFGSGTQLSVL.

The gene calls are TRBV18 and TRBJ2-7; 8 bases line up with TRBD2. The J segment lost 2 bases and the V segment lost 2 bases, leaving 8 bases of the junction unmatched. The CDR3 has 16 amino acids. Germline V CDR1 and CDR2: KGHSH, LQKENI. CDR3 sequence: CASSPSGGTGTYEQYF. The CDR3 DNA is TGTGCCAGCTCACCAAGCGGGGGTACCGGCACCTACGAGCAGTACTTC.

The sample holds a few counts of this clone. The chain links TRBV2 to TRBJ1-4; D call uncertain. This CDR3 comprises 13 residues. Trimming took off 6 bases at V and 8 bases at J, with 13 bases between the two ends. CDR1 is SNHLY and CDR2 is FYNNEI in the germline V gene. The CDR3 here is CASSVRRREKLFF. The CDR3 DNA reads as TGTGCCAGCAGCGTACGGAGAAGGGAAAAACTGTTTTTT.

J is TRBJ2-7 and V is TRBV18, with TRBD1 matching over 10 bases. CDR3 length equals 14 residues. Germline V gene sequence: CDR1 KGHSH, CDR2 LQKENI. The trim removed 0 bases at V and 5 bases at J, leaving 1 base unmatched. The CDR3 here is CASSPPGQGNEQYF. CDR3 coding DNA: TGTGCCAGCTCACCACCGGGACAGGGGAACGAGCAGTACTTC.

V gene TRBV5-6 combines with J gene TRBJ2-3, with TRBD1 identical over 8 bases. With 1 base clipped from V and 4 bases from J, the junction kept 2 bases outside the gene matches. Germline CDR1 SGHDT, CDR2 YYEEEE. The CDR3 spans 14 residues. For the CDR3, the DNA is TGTGCCAGCAGCTTGAACAGGGGGGCAGATACGCAGTATTTT. Translated: CASSLNRGADTQYF.

The V and J genes are TRBV7-3 and TRBJ2-1; weak D call: TRBD2 (5 bases). Germline V gene data show CDR1 as SGHTA and CDR2 as FQGTGA. This CDR3 has 13 residues. Trimming shortened V by 5 bases and J by 10 bases, and 15 bases separated the two germline ends. The CDR3 nucleotides are TGTGCCAGCAGCACCCTCAACTCGGGGGAGCAGTTCTTC. Its protein product is CASSTLNSGEQFF.

The chain uses TRBV11-2 and TRBJ1-2; 7 positions agree with TRBD1. CDR1 SGHAT and CDR2 FQNNGV come from the germline V gene. This CDR3 comprises 12 residues. V was clipped by 5 bases and J by 7 bases; unmatched bases: 4. The CDR3 nucleotides are TGTGCCAGCAGCCGGACAGGACCTGGCTACACCTTC. It codes for CASSRTGPGYTF.

This chain links TRBV5-1 with TRBJ2-1; 7 bases match TRBD1. CDR1 and CDR2 from the germline V gene are SGHRS and YFSETQ. V shed 3 bases and J 3 bases; nucleotides not matched to a gene: 9. The CDR3 consists of 16 residues. The CDR3: CASSSEPGQFYNEQFF. CDR3 bases: TGCGCCAGCAGCTCCGAGCCGGGACAGTTCTACAATGAGCAGTTCTTC.

The CDR3: CASSPGTANYGYTF. CDR3 DNA sequence: TGTGCCAGCAGTCCCGGGACAGCTAACTATGGCTACACCTTC. The chain recombines TRBV2 with TRBJ1-2; TRBD1 aligns across 7 bases. Germline CDR1 and CDR2: SNHLY and FYNNEI. The V segment lost 5 bases and the J segment 0 bases; nucleotides outside the gene matches: 3. The CDR3 has 14 residues. Full variable domain (rest looked up from reference TRBV2 and TRBJ1-2): EPEVTQTPSHQVTQMGQEVILRCVPISNHLYFYWYRQILGQKVEFLVSFYNNEISEKSEIFDDQFSVERPDGSNFTLKIRSTKLEDSAMYFCASSPGTANYGYTFGSGTRLTVV.

V is TRBV10-3 and J is TRBJ2-7, with TRBD2 matching over 11 bases. The germline gives CDR1 ENHRY, CDR2 SYGVKD. The CDR3 has 16 residues. J gave up 12 bases and V 0 bases, and 13 bases lay outside the gene matches. In DNA form, the CDR3 reads TGTGCCATCAGTGAGTCGGCCGGACGACTAGCGGGGCCTCTGTACGTC. Protein product: CAISESAGRLAGPLYV.

The chain combines TRBV11-2 with TRBJ1-1, with 8 bases identical to TRBD1. The junction had 5 bases not matched to a gene; V was cut back by 6 bases and J by 5 bases. Germline CDR1 is SGHAT and CDR2 is FQNNGV. The CDR3 has 13 amino acids. CDR3 DNA: TGTGCCAGCAGGAGGACAGGGCGGACTGAAGCTTTCTTT. Protein sequence: CASRRTGRTEAFF.

On this clone: Compared with germline, one end of the junction differs, possibly owing to a read error. V usage is TRBV5-1 and J usage is TRBJ2-2; D is unclear. The CDR3 is 13 residues long. The germline gives CDR1 SGHRS, CDR2 YFSETQ. CDR3: CASRLGVSGELFF. Here the CDR3 DNA reads TGCGCCAGCAGGTTGGGCGTGAGCGGGGAGCTGTTTTTT.

This chain connects TRBV13 to TRBJ2-1; perhaps TRBD1 as D (7 bases). The CDR3 totals 15 residues. Germline values: CDR1 PRHDT, CDR2 FYEKMQ (reference sequence). Between the trimmed V and J ends, which lost 6 bases and 8 bases, there was a span of 20 bases. CDR3 in DNA: TGTGCCAGCAGTTCTAGACCCCAGGGGGGAGATGAGCAGTTCTTC. Protein sequence: CASSSRPQGGDEQFF. Full variable domain (remainder filled in from reference TRBV13 and TRBJ2-1): AAGVIQSPRHLIKEKRETATLKCYPIPRHDTVYWYQQGPGQDPQFLISFYEKMQSDKGSIPDRFSAQQFSDYHSELNMSSLELGDSALYFCASSSRPQGGDEQFFGPGTRLTVL.

The chain is built from TRBV4-1 and TRBJ2-5; 8 nucleotides line up with TRBD1. From germline, CDR1 is MGHRA and CDR2 YSYEKL. The CDR3 runs to 17 residues. The J segment lost 4 bases and the V segment lost 6 bases, leaving 16 bases of the junction unmatched. The chain's CDR3 is CASSRQPGTGKGETQYF. In DNA form, the CDR3 reads TGCGCCAGCAGTCGACAACCCGGGACAGGAAAGGGAGAGACCCAGTACTTC.

The chain is built from TRBV6-1 and TRBJ1-5; D is unresolved. The germline gives CDR1 MNHNS, CDR2 SASEGT. This CDR3 has 14 residues. The V end lost 0 bases, the J end lost 5 bases, and 8 bases lay between the germline ends. The CDR3 is CASSEANTYQPQHF. The CDR3, as DNA: TGTGCCAGCAGTGAAGCTAACACCTATCAGCCCCAGCATTTT.

The rearrangement links TRBV28 to TRBJ1-5; tentatively, D is TRBD1 (5 bases). Trimming cost V 5 bases and J 3 bases, with 14 bases left between them. The CDR3 sequence is 15 residues long. Per the germline V gene, CDR1 is MDHEN and CDR2 is SYDVKM. The CDR3 is CASSAGPLSNQPQHF. CDR3 nucleotide sequence: TGTGCCAGCAGTGCGGGACCGCTCTCCAATCAGCCCCAGCATTTT.

The V call is TRBV12-5, the J call TRBJ1-2; unclear D gene. CDR1 is LGHNT and CDR2 is FRNRAP in the germline V gene. The V and J ends lost 3 bases and 8 bases respectively, with 13 bases between them. This CDR3 spans 13 amino acids. The chain's CDR3 is CASGFPTPGGYTF. In nucleotides, the CDR3 is TGTGCTAGTGGTTTCCCCACGCCGGGAGGCTACACCTTC. Together with reference TRBV12-5 and TRBJ1-2, the CDR3 gives the full variable domain: DARVTQTPRHKVTEMGQEVTMRCQPILGHNTVFWYRQTMMQGLELLAYFRNRAPLDDSGMPKDRFSAEMPDATLATLKIQPSEPRDSAVYFCASGFPTPGGYTFGSGTRLTVV.